One and the same sample provided the 3 T cell receptor beta chains below, sequenced in a study of cytomegalovirus exposure and HLA in healthy donors. PCR primers comprised 60 Vbeta and 13 Jbeta primers. Some clones are missing from TCRdb's copy, which holds only in-frame ones; the method was immunoSEQ multiplex PCR. The sample has about 200,000 clones, over 60% seen once. Sequenced material: PBMCs. Receptors were obtained from a man aged 18 to 30 in good health and CMV-seronegative.

This sequence joins TRBV19 and TRBJ1-2; D not certain. Looked up from germline, CDR1 is LNHDA and CDR2 is SQIVND (reference sequence). Trimming left V 5 bases short and J 4 bases short, with 14 bases between. This CDR3 is 14 amino acids long. The CDR3 loop is CASSPGWAGYGYTF. CDR3 bases: TGTGCCAGTAGTCCAGGTTGGGCAGGCTATGGCTACACCTTC.

This clone was detected only a few times. The chain carries TRBV5-1 and TRBJ2-1, with a possible D match to TRBD1 (7 bases). The CDR3 length is 16 residues. V dropped 4 bases and J dropped 3 bases, with 17 bases sitting between them. Looked up from germline, CDR1 is SGHRS and CDR2 is YFSETQ. The CDR3 reads CASSPGGQGVYNEQFF. Here the CDR3 DNA reads TGCGCCAGCAGCCCCGGGGGTCAGGGGGTCTACAATGAGCAGTTCTTC.

This rearrangement joins TRBV7-9 to TRBJ1-5; maybe TRBD1 (6 bases). There are 16 residues in the CDR3. Germline assignment: CDR1 SEHNR and CDR2 FQNEAQ (reference sequence). V shed 0 bases and J shed 6 bases, with 15 bases lying between them. The CDR3 sequence is CASSLAGRGGGQPQHF. The CDR3 bases are TGTGCCAGCAGCTTAGCTGGCAGGGGTGGGGGTCAGCCCCAGCATTTT. Variable domain in full (rest from reference TRBV7-9 and TRBJ1-5): DTGVSQNPRHKITKRGQNVTFRCDPISEHNRLYWYRQTLGQGPEFLTYFQNEAQLEKSRLLSDRFSAERPKGSFSTLEIQRTEQGDSAMYLCASSLAGRGGGQPQHFGDGTRLSIL.